Below, one T cell receptor (beta chain) is given with its context. The sample originates from a study of technical replicates of blood from a handful of donors. This CDR3 region has 15 residues. In germline, CDR1 is SGHAT, CDR2 FQNNGV. The junction had 12 bases not matched to a gene; V was cut back by 7 bases and J by 4 bases. Clones were sequenced by immunoSEQ multiplex PCR, and TCRdb holds only the in-frame ones, with some missing. This table holds around 49,000 clones, more than 95% found once. Sequenced input: T cells isolated from PBMCs. This TCR was recovered from a human donor in good health. The chain joins TRBV11-2 to TRBJ1-2; 7 nucleotides align to TRBD1. CDR3 region: CASTKGQSSGYGYTF. DNA for the CDR3: TGTGCCAGCACAAAGGGACAGTCTTCAGGCTATGGCTACACCTTC.